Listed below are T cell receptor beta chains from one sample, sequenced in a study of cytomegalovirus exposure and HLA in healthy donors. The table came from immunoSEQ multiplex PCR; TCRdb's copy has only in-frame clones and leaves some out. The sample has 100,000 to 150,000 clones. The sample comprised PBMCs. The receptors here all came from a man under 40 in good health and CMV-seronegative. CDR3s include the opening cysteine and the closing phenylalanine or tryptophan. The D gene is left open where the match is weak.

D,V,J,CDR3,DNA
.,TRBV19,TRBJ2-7,CASSPRYRGLPSYEQYF,TGTGCCAGTAGTCCCCGCTATCGGGGACTTCCCTCCTACGAGCAGTACTTC
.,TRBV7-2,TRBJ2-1,CASSLSGLLHNEQFF,TGTGCCAGCAGCTTAAGTGGACTACTCCACAATGAGCAGTTCTTC
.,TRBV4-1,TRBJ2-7,CASSQEGGVWTASYEQYF,TGCGCCAGCAGCCAAGAAGGGGGGGTCTGGACAGCATCTTACGAGCAGTACTTC
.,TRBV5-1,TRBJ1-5,CASSSDTGSGQPQHF,TGCGCCAGCAGCTCCGACACGGGGTCTGGTCAGCCCCAGCATTTT
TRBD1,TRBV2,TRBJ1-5,CASSSDRAYSNQPQHF,TGTGCCAGCAGTTCCGACAGGGCCTATAGCAATCAGCCCCAGCATTTT
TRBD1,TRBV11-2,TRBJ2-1,CASSPPGQYNEQFF,TGTGCCAGCAGCCCGCCGGGACAGTACAATGAGCAGTTCTTC
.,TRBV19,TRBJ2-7,CASSISGEQYF,TGTGCCAGTAGTATTTCGGGGGAGCAGTACTTC
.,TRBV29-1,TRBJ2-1,CSTWPGHHNEQFF,TGCAGCACCTGGCCGGGACACCACAATGAGCAGTTCTTC
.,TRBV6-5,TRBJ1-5,CASSYSRISQPQHF,TGTGCCAGCAGTTACTCGAGGATAAGTCAGCCCCAGCATTTT
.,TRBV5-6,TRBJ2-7,CASSLGRNSYEQYF,TGTGCCAGCAGCTTGGGCAGGAACTCCTACGAGCAGTACTTC
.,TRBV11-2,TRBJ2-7,CASSLDVQGRYEQYF,TGTGCCAGCAGCTTAGACGTGCAGGGGCGGTACGAGCAGTACTTC
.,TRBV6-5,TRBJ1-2,CASSYSISVSYGYTF,TGTGCCAGCAGTTACTCGATAAGCGTCTCCTATGGCTACACCTTC
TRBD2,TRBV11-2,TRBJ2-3,CASSWTSGNWDTQYF,TGTGCCAGCAGCTGGACTAGCGGGAATTGGGATACGCAGTATTTT
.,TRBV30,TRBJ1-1,CAWSVQKAFF,TGTGCCTGGAGTGTACAAAAGGCTTTCTTT
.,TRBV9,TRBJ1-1,CASSVQEGTEAFF,TGTGCCAGCAGCGTACAGGAGGGGACTGAAGCTTTCTTT
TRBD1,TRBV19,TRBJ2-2,CATPRGRGTGELFF,TGTGCCACACCAAGGGGGCGCGGGACCGGGGAGCTGTTTTTT
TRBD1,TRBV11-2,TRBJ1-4,CASSLRGDRGSIGEKLFF,TGTGCCAGCAGCTTACGGGGGGACAGGGGGTCGATTGGGGAAAAACTGTTTTTT
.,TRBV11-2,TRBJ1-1,CASSLGQGFLLNTEAFF,TGTGCCAGCAGCTTGGGTCAGGGGTTTCTGTTGAACACTGAAGCTTTCTTT